This TCR beta chain was obtained from a study of blood T cell repertoires in COVID-19. Study background: The origin of the acute and convalescent COVID-19 samples was the United States, Italy and Spain. PBMCs, B-cell-depleted T cells, or T cells were the source of the cDNA or gDNA that made up the material.

V was cut by 0 bases and J by 4 bases, with 12 bases left in between. The germline V gene has CDR1 LNHNV and CDR2 YYDKDF (reference sequence). CDR3 size: 15 residues. Authors' analysis steps: How many nucleated cells were present was estimated from reference gene primer amplification. Profiled with immunoSEQ multiplex PCR; TCRdb holds only in-frame clones, not every one. D and trimming come from the DNA, and the V and J calls and clone size come from that table. The repertoire holds tens of thousands of clones, with over 75% as singletons. The sample was peripheral blood. The genes are TRBV15 and TRBJ1-2; D not resolved. This clonotype originated in a man older than 75 in a cohort sampled during active COVID-19. For the CDR3, the DNA is TGTGCCACCAGCAGAGATTTGGCGGTACCCTATGGCTACACCTTC. Protein sequence: CATSRDLAVPYGYTF.